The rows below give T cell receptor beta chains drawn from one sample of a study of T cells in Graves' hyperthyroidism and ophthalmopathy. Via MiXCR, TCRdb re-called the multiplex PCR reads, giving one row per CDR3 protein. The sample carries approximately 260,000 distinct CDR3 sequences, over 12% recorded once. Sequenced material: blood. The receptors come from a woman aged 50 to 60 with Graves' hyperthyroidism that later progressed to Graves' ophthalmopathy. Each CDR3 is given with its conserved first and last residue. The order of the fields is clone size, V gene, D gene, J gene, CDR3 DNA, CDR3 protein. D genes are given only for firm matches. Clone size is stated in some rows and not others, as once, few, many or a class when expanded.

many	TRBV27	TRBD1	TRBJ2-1	TGTGCCAGCAGGTCGGACAGGGGATTAGGGTACAATGAGCAGTTCTTC	CASRSDRGLGYNEQFF
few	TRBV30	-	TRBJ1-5	TGTGCCTGGAGTGTAACAGGGACCATCCATTTT	CAWSVTGTIHF
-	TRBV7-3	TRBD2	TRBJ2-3	TGTGCCAGCAGTCCTAATGTCGGGGGGACAGATACGCAGTATTTT	CASSPNVGGTDTQYF
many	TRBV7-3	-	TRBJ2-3	TGTGCCAGCAGCTTAACTAAAACAGATACGCAGTATTTT	CASSLTKTDTQYF
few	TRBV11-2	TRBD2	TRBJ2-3	TGTGCCAGCAGAAGGATTAGCGGGCCAAGCACAGATACGCAGTATTTT	CASRRISGPSTDTQYF
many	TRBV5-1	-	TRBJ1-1	TGCGCCAGCAGTTGGGCGTCGGGGTTGAACACTGAAGCTTTCTTT	CASSWASGLNTEAFF
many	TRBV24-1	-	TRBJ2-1	TGTGCCACCAGTGATCCTGGACGCATTCCAGGTGAGCAGTTCTTC	CATSDPGRIPGEQFF
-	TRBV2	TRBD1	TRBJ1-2	TGTGCCAGCAGTGAACAGGGGGCGGATCTTAGTGGCTACACCTTC	CASSEQGADLSGYTF
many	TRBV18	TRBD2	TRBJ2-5	TGTGCCAGCTCACCCATGACTAGCGGATTGCAAGAGACCCAGTACTTC	CASSPMTSGLQETQYF
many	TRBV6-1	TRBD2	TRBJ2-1	TGTGCCAGCACTCCTCCCGGACTAGCGGGATCCAATGAGCAGTTCTTC	CASTPPGLAGSNEQFF
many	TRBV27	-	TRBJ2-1	TGTGCCAGCAGTTTACTGACCCTCAGGGGCGCAAGCAATGAGCAGTTCTTC	CASSLLTLRGASNEQFF
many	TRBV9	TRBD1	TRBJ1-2	TGTGCCAGCAGCGTTACCGGGACAGGCGGCTACACCTTC	CASSVTGTGGYTF
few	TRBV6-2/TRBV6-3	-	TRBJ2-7	TGTGCCAGCAGTTATTGGAAGAGGTGCTACGAGCAGTACTTC	CASSYWKRCYEQYF
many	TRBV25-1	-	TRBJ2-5	TGTGCCAGCAGTGATTTCCGACCAGTAGAGACCCAGTACTTC	CASSDFRPVETQYF
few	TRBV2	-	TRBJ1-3	TGTGCCAGCAGTGTGGCAGGGAATATGAACACCATATATTTT	CASSVAGNMNTIYF
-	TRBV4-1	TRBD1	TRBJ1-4	TGCGCCAGCAGCCCTGGTGAGACAGGGGTAGAAAAACTGTTTTTT	CASSPGETGVEKLFF
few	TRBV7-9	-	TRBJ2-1	TGTGCCAGCAGCCTACGGACAGTAAACAATGAGCAGTTCTTC	CASSLRTVNNEQFF
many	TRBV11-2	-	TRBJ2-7	TGTGCCAGCAGCTTCCTCTCATCGCATTTTTCCTACGAGCAGTACTTC	CASSFLSSHFSYEQYF
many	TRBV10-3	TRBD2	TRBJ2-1	TGTGCCATCAGTGATCGTGGCGGTAGCGGGGGCAATGAGCAGTTCTTC	CAISDRGGSGGNEQFF
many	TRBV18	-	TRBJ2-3	TGTGCCAGCTCACCTCCGGGACCTAGCACAGATACGCAGTATTTT	CASSPPGPSTDTQYF
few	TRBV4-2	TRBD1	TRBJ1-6	TGTGCCAGCAGCCAAGAGGCGGTGAGGGGGCGCTTTCCCAATTCACCCCTCCACTTT	CASSQEAVRGRFPNSPLHF
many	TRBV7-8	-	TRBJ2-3	TGTGCCAGCAGCCCTGAAAGGGGGGAGCGTGCAGATACGCAGTATTTT	CASSPERGERADTQYF
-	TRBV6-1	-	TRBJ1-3	TGTGCCAGCAGATCCTTCGGAAACACCATATATTTT	CASRSFGNTIYF
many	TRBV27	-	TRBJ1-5	TGTGCCAGCTCCCAGAACAGCTTCAATCAGCCCCAGCATTTT	CASSQNSFNQPQHF
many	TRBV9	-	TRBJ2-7	TGTGCCAGCAGCTCCGACGGCGAGCAGTACTTC	CASSSDGEQYF
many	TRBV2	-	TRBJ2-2	TGTGCCAGCAGTGAAGTTGGCTGGAGGTTTAAAGGCACCGGGGAGCTGTTTTTT	CASSEVGWRFKGTGELFF